This TCR beta chain was sequenced for a study of identical twins. This clonotype was observed a handful of times. What it recognizes is unknown. General observations from the study: Beta out-of-frame sequences showed weaker excess twin sharing. Out-of-frame TCR alpha sharing in monozygotic twins exceeded recombination model predictions.

A universal primer binding site was introduced by template switching. The final cDNA contained unique molecular identifiers. Using its own MiXCR run on the 5' RACE reads, TCRdb lists one record per CDR3 protein. The sample includes 700,000 to 950,000 distinct CDR3 sequences, roughly an eighth of them seen just once. The CDR3 length is 14 residues. Germline CDR1 and CDR2: SGHRS and YFSETQ. Trimming shortened V by 4 bases and J by 2 bases, and 13 bases separated the two germline ends. This sample was also put to use in a study of yellow fever vaccine responses in identical twins.

The clonotype was recovered from a woman aged 18-29 years in good health. Material: PBMCs. The V gene is TRBV5-1, the J gene TRBJ2-7; D may correspond to TRBD1 or TRBD2 (6 bases each). The DNA of the CDR3 is TGCGCCAGCAGCATAGCTAGGGGGGCCTACGAGCAGTACTTC. It yields the protein CASSIARGAYEQYF. The full variable domain, with the rest looked up from reference TRBV5-1 and TRBJ2-7, is KAGVTQTPRYLIKTRGQQVTLSCSPISGHRSVSWYQQTPGQGLQFLFEYFSETQRNKGNFPGRFSGRQFSNSRSEMNVSTLELGDSALYLCASSIARGAYEQYFGPGTRLTVT.